The clone carrying this TCR beta chain was seen at least ten times. Its specificity is not known. This specimen comes from a study of molecular identifiers for immune sequencing clone quantification. Overall study findings and caveats: Effector cells had over 99% of their molecules in clones above 20 RNA copies, while naive cells had under 1%.

Germline CDR1 and CDR2: LNHNV and YYDKDF (reference sequence). The V end was cut by 7 bases, the J end by 3 bases, with 7 bases between. This CDR3 has 12 amino acids. Methods described previously were used for bulk TCR libraries, and listed TCR primers were applied. TCRdb re-analysed the PCR reads in MiXCR, keeping a single row per CDR3 protein. In the table there are 62,000 or so distinct CDR3 sequences, 15% to 20% of which are singletons. What was sequenced was naive CD8+ T cells from blood, with Jurkat cell RNA spiked in. The sample's subset: FACS-sorted CD8+CD4-CCR7+CD45RA+ naive T cells. The genes are TRBV15 and TRBJ2-4, with D possibly being TRBD1 (6 bases). This TCR was recovered from a human donor in good health. Some libraries in this study had Jurkat cell RNA spiked in. The CDR3, as DNA: TGTGCCACCATGGACAGCAAAAACATTCAGTACTTC. It codes for CATMDSKNIQYF.